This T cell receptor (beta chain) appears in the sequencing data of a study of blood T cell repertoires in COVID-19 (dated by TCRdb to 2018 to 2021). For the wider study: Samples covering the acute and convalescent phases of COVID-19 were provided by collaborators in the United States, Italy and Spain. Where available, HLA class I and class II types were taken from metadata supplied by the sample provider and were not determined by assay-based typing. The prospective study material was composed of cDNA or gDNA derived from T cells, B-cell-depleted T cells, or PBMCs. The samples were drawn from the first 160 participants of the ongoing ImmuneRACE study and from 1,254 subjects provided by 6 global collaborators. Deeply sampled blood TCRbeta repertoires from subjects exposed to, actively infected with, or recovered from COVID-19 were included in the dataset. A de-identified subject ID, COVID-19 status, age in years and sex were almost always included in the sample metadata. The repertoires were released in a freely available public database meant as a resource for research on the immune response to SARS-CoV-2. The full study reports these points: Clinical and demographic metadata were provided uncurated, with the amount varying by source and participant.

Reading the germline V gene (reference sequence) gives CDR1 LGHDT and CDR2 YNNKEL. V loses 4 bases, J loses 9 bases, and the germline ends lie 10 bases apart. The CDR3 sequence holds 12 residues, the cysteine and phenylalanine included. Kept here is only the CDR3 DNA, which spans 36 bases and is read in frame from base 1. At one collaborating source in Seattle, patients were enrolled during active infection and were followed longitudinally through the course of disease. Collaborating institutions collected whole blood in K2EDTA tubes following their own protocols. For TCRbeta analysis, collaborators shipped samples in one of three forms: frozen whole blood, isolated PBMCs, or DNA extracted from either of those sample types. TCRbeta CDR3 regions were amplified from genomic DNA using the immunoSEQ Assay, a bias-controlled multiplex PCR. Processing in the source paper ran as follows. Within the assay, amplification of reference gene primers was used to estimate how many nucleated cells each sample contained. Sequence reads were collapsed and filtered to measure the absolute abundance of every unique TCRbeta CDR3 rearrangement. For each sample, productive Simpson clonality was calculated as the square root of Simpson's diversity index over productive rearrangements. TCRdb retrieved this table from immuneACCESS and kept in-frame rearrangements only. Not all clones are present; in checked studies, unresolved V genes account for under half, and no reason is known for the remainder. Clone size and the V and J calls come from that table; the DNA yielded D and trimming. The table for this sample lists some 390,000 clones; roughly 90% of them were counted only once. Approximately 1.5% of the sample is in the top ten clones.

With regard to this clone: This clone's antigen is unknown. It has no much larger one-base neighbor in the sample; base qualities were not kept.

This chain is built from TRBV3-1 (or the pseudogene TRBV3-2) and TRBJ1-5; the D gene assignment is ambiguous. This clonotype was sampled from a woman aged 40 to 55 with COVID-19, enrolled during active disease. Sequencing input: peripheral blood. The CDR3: CASSPSAGPQHF. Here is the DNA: TGTGCCAGCAGCCCCTCGGCGGGGCCCCAGCATTTT.